These T cell receptor beta chains were read from a single sample in a study of blood T cell repertoires in COVID-19. Measured with immunoSEQ multiplex PCR; TCRdb has only the in-frame clones, and not every one. Among 150,000 to 200,000 clones listed, roughly 76% were seen once. The sequencing sample was made of peripheral blood. The receptors derive from a woman aged 80 or over with COVID-19, enrolled during active disease. Each CDR3 is given with its conserved first and last residue. D genes are given only for firm matches. The size entry is marked missing in some rows and otherwise reads once, few, many or a size class.

V,D,size,J,CDR3,DNA
TRBV4-3,NA,once,TRBJ1-1,CASSQDKGTEAFF,TGCGCCAGCAGCCAAGACAAGGGGACTGAAGCTTTCTTT
TRBV19,NA,NA,TRBJ2-5,CASSTGGGLEGETQYF,TGTGCCAGTAGTACAGGAGGGGGCCTAGAGGGAGAGACCCAGTACTTC
TRBV11-3,TRBD2,once,TRBJ2-7,CASSASGGREQYF,TGTGCCAGCAGCGCTAGCGGGGGGCGCGAGCAGTACTTC
TRBV7-3,NA,NA,TRBJ1-1,CASSPRVGHTEAFF,TGTGCCAGCAGCCCCCGGGTGGGGCACACTGAAGCTTTCTTT
TRBV6-5,NA,NA,TRBJ2-5,CASSYVSPGLGGTQYF,TGTGCCAGCAGTTACGTCTCACCCGGGCTGGGGGGGACCCAGTACTTC
TRBV6-2/TRBV6-3,TRBD1,NA,TRBJ1-5,CASSQTGVGNQPQHF,TGTGCCAGCAGCCAGACAGGGGTCGGCAATCAGCCCCAGCATTTT
TRBV19,NA,NA,TRBJ1-2,CASSPQSRAFGYTF,TGTGCCAGTAGTCCCCAATCGCGGGCTTTCGGCTACACCTTC
TRBV7-2,NA,NA,TRBJ2-3,CASSLSGTDTQYF,TGTGCCAGCAGCCTATCAGGGACAGATACGCAGTATTTT
TRBV10-3,TRBD1,NA,TRBJ2-1,CAISEPGQLKGGEQFF,TGTGCCATCAGTGAGCCGGGACAGCTCAAGGGTGGTGAGCAGTTCTTC
TRBV5-8,NA,NA,TRBJ2-7,CASSYSSGQGPYEQYF,TGTGCCAGCAGCTACAGTTCAGGGCAGGGGCCCTACGAGCAGTACTTC
TRBV10-3,NA,NA,TRBJ2-3,CAISRDTSTDTQYF,TGTGCCATCAGTCGGGACACCAGCACAGATACGCAGTATTTT
TRBV11-2,TRBD2,NA,TRBJ2-7,CASSLAAWGGEQYF,TGTGCCAGCAGCTTAGCGGCCTGGGGGGGGGAGCAGTACTTC
TRBV20-1,TRBD2,NA,TRBJ2-7,CSASPVAGGRPYEQYF,TGCAGTGCTAGTCCAGTAGCGGGAGGTCGACCCTACGAGCAGTACTTC
TRBV6-5,NA,NA,TRBJ2-2,CASSWQNTGELFF,TGTGCCAGCAGTTGGCAGAACACCGGGGAGCTGTTTTTT
TRBV2,NA,many,TRBJ1-2,CASRTEGANYGYTF,TGTGCCAGCAGGACCGAAGGAGCTAACTATGGCTACACCTTC
TRBV6-5,TRBD2,NA,TRBJ2-7,CASSPGLATYYEQYF,TGTGCCAGCAGTCCGGGACTAGCGACGTACTACGAGCAGTACTTC
TRBV2,NA,once,TRBJ1-2,CASSEQGNYGYTF,TGTGCCAGCAGTGAACAGGGGAATTATGGCTACACCTTC
TRBV3-1/TRBV3-2,TRBD1,NA,TRBJ2-3,CASSEGQGFDTQYF,TGTGCCAGCAGCGAGGGACAGGGATTTGATACGCAGTATTTT
TRBV9,TRBD1,NA,TRBJ1-5,CASSVRRDRSYSNQPQHF,TGTGCCAGCAGCGTCCGCCGGGACAGGTCTTATAGCAATCAGCCCCAGCATTTT
TRBV7-9,TRBD2,NA,TRBJ2-7,CASSLETSGGPFLYEQYF,TGTGCCAGCAGCTTAGAAACTAGCGGGGGCCCCTTCCTCTACGAGCAGTACTTC
TRBV7-9,NA,NA,TRBJ1-3,CASSLARGISGNTIYF,TGTGCCAGCAGCTTAGCCCGAGGGATCTCTGGAAACACCATATATTTT
TRBV11-2,NA,few,TRBJ1-1,CASTRGSGNTEAFF,TGTGCCAGCACCAGAGGTTCGGGGAACACTGAAGCTTTCTTT